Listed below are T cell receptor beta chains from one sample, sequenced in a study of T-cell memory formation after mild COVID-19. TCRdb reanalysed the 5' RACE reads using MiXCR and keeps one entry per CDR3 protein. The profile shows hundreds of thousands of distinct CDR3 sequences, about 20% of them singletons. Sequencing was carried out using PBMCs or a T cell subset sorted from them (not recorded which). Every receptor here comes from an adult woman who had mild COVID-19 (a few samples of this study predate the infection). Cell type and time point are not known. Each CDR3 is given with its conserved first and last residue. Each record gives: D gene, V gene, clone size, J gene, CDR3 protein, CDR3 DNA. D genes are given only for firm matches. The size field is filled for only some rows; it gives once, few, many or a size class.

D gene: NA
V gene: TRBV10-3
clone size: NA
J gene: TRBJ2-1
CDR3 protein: CATQAVNEQFF
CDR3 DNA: TGTGCCACACAGGCAGTCAATGAGCAGTTCTTC

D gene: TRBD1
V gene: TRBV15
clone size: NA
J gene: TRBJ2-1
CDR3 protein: CATSRGVPQGSSYNEQFF
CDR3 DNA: TGTGCCACCAGCAGGGGGGTCCCACAGGGGAGCTCCTACAATGAGCAGTTCTTC

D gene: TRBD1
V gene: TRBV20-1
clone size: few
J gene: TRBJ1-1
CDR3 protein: CSAPHYRGGMNTEAFF
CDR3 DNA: TGCAGTGCTCCTCATTACAGGGGGGGAATGAACACTGAAGCTTTCTTT

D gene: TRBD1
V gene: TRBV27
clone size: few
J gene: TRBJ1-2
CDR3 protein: CASSWGTGGGYGYTF
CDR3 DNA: TGTGCCAGCAGTTGGGGGACAGGGGGGGGCTATGGCTACACCTTC

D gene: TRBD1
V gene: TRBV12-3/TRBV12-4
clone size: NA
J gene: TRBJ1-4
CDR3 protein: CASSFGQGVGEKLFF
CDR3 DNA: TGTGCCAGCAGTTTTGGACAGGGTGTAGGAGAAAAACTGTTTTTT

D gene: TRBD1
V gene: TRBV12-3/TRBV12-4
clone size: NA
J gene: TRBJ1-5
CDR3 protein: CASSSRGPGNQPQHF
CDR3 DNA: TGTGCCAGCAGTTCCAGGGGGCCTGGCAATCAGCCCCAGCATTTT

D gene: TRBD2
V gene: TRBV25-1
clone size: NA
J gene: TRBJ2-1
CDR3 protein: CASTSGLIMGNEQFF
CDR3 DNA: TGTGCCAGCACTTCGGGACTAATAATGGGAAATGAGCAGTTCTTC

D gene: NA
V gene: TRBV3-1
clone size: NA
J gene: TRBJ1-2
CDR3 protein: CASSRSGVGYGYTF
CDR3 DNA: TGTGCCAGCAGCCGGTCTGGGGTGGGCTATGGCTACACCTTC

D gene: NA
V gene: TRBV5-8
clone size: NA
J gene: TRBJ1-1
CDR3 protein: CASSFDGGTEAFF
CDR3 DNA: TGTGCCAGCAGCTTCGACGGGGGCACTGAAGCTTTCTTT

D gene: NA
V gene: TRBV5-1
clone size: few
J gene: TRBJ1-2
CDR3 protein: CASSLEATNYGYTF
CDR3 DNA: TGCGCCAGCAGCTTGGAGGCCACTAACTATGGCTACACCTTC

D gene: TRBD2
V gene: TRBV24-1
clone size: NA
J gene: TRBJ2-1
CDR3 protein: CATNSGRSYNEQFF
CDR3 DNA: TGTGCCACCAACAGCGGGAGATCCTACAATGAGCAGTTCTTC

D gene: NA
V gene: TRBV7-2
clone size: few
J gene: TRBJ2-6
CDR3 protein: CASSFLTSGANVLTF
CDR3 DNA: TGTGCCAGCAGCTTCTTAACCTCTGGGGCCAACGTCCTGACTTTC

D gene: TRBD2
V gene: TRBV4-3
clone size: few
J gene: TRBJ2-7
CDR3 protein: CASSHNAGGGLDGKQYF
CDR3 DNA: TGCGCCAGCAGCCACAACGCGGGTGGCGGACTAGACGGAAAGCAGTACTTC

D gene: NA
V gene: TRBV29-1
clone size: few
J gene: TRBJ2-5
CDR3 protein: CSVVGQRSRETQYF
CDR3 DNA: TGCAGCGTTGTAGGGCAGAGAAGTAGGGAGACCCAGTACTTC

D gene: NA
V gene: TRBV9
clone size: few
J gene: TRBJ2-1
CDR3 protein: CASSVGVGRGVEQFF
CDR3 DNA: TGTGCCAGCAGCGTAGGTGTAGGGAGGGGGGTTGAGCAGTTCTTC

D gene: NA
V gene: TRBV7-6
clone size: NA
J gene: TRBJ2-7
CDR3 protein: CASSFGTQIYEQYF
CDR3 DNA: TGTGCCAGCAGCTTTGGGACACAAATCTACGAGCAGTACTTC

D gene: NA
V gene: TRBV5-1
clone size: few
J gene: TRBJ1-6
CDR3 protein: CASSLGMRRGSNNSPLHF
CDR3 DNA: TGCGCCAGCAGCTTGGGGATGCGACGCGGCAGCAATAATTCACCCCTCCACTTT

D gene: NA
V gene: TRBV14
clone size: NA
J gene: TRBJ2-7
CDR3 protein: CASSQDVAGTSYEQYF
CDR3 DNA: TGTGCCAGCAGCCAAGATGTGGCAGGGACCTCCTACGAGCAGTACTTC

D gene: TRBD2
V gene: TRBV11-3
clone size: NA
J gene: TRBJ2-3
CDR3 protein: CASSLRAAGTYTDTQYF
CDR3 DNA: TGTGCCAGCAGCTTAAGGGCAGCGGGGACTTACACAGATACGCAGTATTTT

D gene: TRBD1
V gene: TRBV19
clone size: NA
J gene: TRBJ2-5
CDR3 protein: CASSIFGTGLQETQYF
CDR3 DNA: TGTGCCAGTAGTATCTTTGGGACAGGCCTACAAGAGACCCAGTACTTC

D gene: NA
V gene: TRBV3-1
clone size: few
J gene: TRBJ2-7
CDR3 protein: CASGVYEQYF
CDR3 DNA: TGTGCCAGCGGGGTCTACGAGCAGTACTTC

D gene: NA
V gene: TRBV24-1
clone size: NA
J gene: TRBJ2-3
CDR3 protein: CATSDLDRVSTDTQYF
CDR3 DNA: TGTGCCACCAGTGACCTAGACAGAGTGAGCACAGATACGCAGTATTTT

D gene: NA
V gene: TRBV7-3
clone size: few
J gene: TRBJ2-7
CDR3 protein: CASSLTPSRGRTYEQYF
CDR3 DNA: TGTGCCAGCAGCTTAACCCCCTCCCGGGGGAGAACCTACGAGCAGTACTTC

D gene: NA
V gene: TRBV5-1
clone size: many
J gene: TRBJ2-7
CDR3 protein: CASSRGSSYEQYF
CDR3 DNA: TGTGCCAGCAGTCGGGGGAGCTCCTACGAGCAGTACTTC

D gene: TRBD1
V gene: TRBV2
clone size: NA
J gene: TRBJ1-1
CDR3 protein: CATGQDVNTEAFF
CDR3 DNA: TGTGCCACGGGACAGGATGTGAACACTGAAGCTTTCTTT

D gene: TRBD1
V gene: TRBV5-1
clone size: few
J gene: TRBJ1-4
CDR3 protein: CASSPDRGREKLFF
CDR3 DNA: TGCGCCAGCAGCCCGGACAGGGGTCGTGAAAAACTGTTTTTT

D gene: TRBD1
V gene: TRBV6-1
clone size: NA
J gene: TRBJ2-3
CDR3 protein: CASLRDRGTDTQYF
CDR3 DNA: TGTGCCAGCCTCCGGGACAGGGGGACAGATACGCAGTATTTT

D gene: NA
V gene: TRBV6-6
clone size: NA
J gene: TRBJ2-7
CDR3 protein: CASSSPATGTYEQYF
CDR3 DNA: TGTGCCAGCAGTTCACCGGCGACGGGAACCTACGAGCAGTACTTC

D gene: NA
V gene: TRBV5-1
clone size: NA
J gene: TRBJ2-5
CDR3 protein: CASSLGPEAQYF
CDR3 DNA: TGCGCCAGCAGCTTGGGCCCAGAGGCCCAGTACTTC

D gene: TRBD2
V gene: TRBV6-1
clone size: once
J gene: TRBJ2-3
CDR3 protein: CASPGASGSADTQYF
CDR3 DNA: TGTGCCAGCCCAGGTGCTAGCGGGAGCGCAGATACGCAGTATTTT

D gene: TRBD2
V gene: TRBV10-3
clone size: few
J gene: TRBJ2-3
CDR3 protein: CAISEAGGPDTQYF
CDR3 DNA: TGTGCCATCAGTGAGGCGGGAGGGCCAGATACGCAGTATTTT

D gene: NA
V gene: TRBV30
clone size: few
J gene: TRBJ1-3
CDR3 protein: CAWSRTTDTIYF
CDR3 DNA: TGTGCCTGGAGTAGAACAACAGACACCATATATTTT

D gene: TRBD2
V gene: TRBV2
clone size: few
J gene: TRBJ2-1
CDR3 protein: CASTQDRRGSEQFF
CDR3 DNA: TGTGCCAGCACTCAGGATCGGCGGGGGAGTGAGCAGTTCTTC

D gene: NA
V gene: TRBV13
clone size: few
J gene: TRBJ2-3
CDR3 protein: CASSLGRRSDTQYF
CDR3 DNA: TGTGCCAGCAGCCTAGGAAGGAGATCAGATACGCAGTATTTT

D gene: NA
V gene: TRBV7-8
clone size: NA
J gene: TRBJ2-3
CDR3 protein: CASSFGAGAVGLTDTQYF
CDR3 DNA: TGTGCCAGCAGCTTCGGTGCGGGGGCCGTCGGCCTCACAGATACGCAGTATTTT

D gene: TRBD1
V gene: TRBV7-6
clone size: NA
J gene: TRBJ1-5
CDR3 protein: CASSQHTDRGDIACNQPQHF
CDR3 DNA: TGTGCCAGCAGCCAGCACACGGACAGGGGCGACATAGCGTGCAATCAGCCCCAGCATTTT

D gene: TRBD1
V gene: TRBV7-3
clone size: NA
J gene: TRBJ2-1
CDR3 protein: CASSPTTGASYNEQFF
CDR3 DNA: TGTGCCAGCAGCCCAACGACAGGGGCCAGTTACAATGAGCAGTTCTTC

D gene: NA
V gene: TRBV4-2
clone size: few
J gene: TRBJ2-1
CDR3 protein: CASSQDQGSSYNEQFF
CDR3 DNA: TGTGCCAGCAGCCAAGATCAGGGGTCGTCCTACAATGAGCAGTTCTTC

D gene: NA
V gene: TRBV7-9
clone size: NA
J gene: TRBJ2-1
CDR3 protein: CASSQTLASGGEQFF
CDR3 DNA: TGTGCCAGCAGCCAAACTCTAGCGTCCGGGGGTGAGCAGTTCTTC

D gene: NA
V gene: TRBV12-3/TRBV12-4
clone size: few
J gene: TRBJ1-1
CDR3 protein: CASRRRSGVGGNTEAFF
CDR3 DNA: TGTGCCAGCAGGAGGCGGAGCGGGGTCGGTGGAAACACTGAAGCTTTCTTT

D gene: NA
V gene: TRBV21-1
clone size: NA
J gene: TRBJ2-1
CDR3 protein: CASSNLGAGNEQFF
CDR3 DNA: TGTGCCAGCAGCAACCTGGGAGCGGGCAATGAGCAGTTCTTC

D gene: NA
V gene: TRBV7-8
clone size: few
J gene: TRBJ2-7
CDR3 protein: CASSLQDGEQYF
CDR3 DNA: TGTGCCAGCAGCTTACAAGACGGAGAGCAGTACTTC

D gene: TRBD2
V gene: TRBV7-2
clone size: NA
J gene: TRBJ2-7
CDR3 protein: CASSFGLAGGLSSYEQYF
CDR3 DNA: TGTGCCAGCAGCTTCGGACTAGCGGGAGGTTTGAGTTCCTACGAGCAGTACTTC

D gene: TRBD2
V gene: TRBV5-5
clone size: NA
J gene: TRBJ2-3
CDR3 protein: CASSLEASGLGTTDTQYF
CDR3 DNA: TGTGCCAGCAGCTTGGAGGCTAGCGGGCTTGGGACCACAGATACGCAGTATTTT

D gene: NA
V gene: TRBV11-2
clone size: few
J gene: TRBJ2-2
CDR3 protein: CASSATGPGELFF
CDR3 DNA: TGTGCCAGCAGCGCCACCGGTCCCGGGGAGCTGTTTTTT

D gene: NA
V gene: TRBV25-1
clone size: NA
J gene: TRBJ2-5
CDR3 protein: CASGEPRVETQYF
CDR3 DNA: TGTGCCAGCGGGGAGCCCCGGGTGGAGACCCAGTACTTC

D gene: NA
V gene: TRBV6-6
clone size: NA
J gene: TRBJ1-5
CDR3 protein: CASSYRDTQPQHF
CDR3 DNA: TGTGCCAGCAGTTACAGGGACACTCAGCCCCAGCATTTT

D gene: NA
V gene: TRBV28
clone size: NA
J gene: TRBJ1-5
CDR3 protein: CASSFGPYSNQPQHF
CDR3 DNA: TGTGCCAGCAGTTTTGGGCCGTATAGCAATCAGCCCCAGCATTTT

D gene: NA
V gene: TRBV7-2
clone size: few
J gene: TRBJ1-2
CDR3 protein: CASSSGVHGYTF
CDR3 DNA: TGTGCCAGCAGTTCAGGGGTCCATGGCTACACCTTC

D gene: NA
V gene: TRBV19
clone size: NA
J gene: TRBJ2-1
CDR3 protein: CASSRVGGSYNEQFF
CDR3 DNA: TGTGCCAGTAGTAGAGTGGGGGGCTCCTACAATGAGCAGTTCTTC

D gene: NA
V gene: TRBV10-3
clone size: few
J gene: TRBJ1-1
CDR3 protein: CAITQGGETEAFF
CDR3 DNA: TGTGCCATCACTCAAGGGGGAGAGACTGAAGCTTTCTTT

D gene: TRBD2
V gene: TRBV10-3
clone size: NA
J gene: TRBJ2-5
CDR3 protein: CAIRGTSGPQETQYF
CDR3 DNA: TGTGCCATCCGGGGAACTAGCGGGCCTCAAGAGACCCAGTACTTC

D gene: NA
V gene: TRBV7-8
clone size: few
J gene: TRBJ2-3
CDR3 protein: CASSLHGAPDTQYF
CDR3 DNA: TGTGCCAGCAGTCTTCATGGGGCCCCAGATACGCAGTATTTT